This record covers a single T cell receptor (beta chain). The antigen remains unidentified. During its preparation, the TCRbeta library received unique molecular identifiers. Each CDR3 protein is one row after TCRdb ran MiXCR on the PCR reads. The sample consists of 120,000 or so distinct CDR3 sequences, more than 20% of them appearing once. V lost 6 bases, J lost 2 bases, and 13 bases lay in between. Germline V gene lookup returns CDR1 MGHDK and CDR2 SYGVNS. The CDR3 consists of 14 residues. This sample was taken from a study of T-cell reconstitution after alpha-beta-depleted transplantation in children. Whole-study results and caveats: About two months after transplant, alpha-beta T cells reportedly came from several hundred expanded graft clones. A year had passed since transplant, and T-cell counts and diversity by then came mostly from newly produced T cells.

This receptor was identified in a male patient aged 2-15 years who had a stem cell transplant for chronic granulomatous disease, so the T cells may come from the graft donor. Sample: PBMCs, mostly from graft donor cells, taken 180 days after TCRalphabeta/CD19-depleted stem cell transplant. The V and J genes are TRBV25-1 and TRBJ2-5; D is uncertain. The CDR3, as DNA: TGTGCCAGCAGCTCCGTGGCTGGTCAAGAGACCCAGTACTTC. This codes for CASSSVAGQETQYF.